Here is one TCR beta chain with its context. Sequenced by immunoSEQ multiplex PCR; TCRdb stores in-frame clones only, minus some. Among approximately 30,000 clones listed, roughly four fifths were seen once. The data belong to a study of pediatric ulcerative colitis. Germline assignment: CDR1 MRHNA and CDR2 SNTAGT. Trimming left V 3 bases short and J 5 bases short, with 5 bases between. The CDR3 has 13 amino acids. The chain has TRBV6-4 and TRBJ1-6; a weak D match, TRBD1 (5 bases). The sequence was collected from a boy aged 5 to 17 with severe ulcerative colitis. The source material was blood. The CDR3 protein is CASSEGDNSPLHF. CDR3 nucleotide sequence: TGTGCCAGCAGTGAAGGGGATAATTCACCCCTCCACTTT.